These 15 T cell receptor beta chains were all obtained from the same sample, sequenced in a study of chemoradiotherapy in HPV16-positive cancers. The assay was immunoSEQ multiplex PCR, and TCRdb's table has in-frame clones only and misses some. Here the sample spans approximately 16,000 clones, just over 85% being singletons. The sequencing used blood, collected from a patient who underwent chemoradiotherapy. All receptors derive from a human donor with HPV-associated anogenital cancer.

CDR3 protein: CASSLQSPYEQYF. The CDR3 region has the DNA TGTGCCAGCAGCTTGCAATCCCCCTACGAGCAGTACTTC. V and J are TRBV5-4 and TRBJ2-7; D unclear. The CDR3 totals 13 residues. V was trimmed by 1 base and J by 2 bases, leaving 7 bases between them. Germline V lookup: CDR1 SGHNT, CDR2 YYREEE (reference sequence). Together with reference TRBV5-4 and TRBJ2-7, the CDR3 gives the full variable domain: ETGVTQSPTHLIKTRGQQVTLRCSSQSGHNTVSWYQQALGQGPQFIFQYYREEENGRGNFPPRFSGLQFPNYSSELNVNALELDDSALYLCASSLQSPYEQYFGPGTRLTVT.

The chain carries TRBV18 and TRBJ1-1; tentative D call: TRBD1 (5 bases). CDR1 KGHSH and CDR2 LQKENI come from the germline V gene. Trimming took 3 bases from V and 4 from J, leaving 9 bases between them. This CDR3 has 13 residues. The CDR3 bases are TGTGCCAGCTCACCGGAACAGGTCACTGAAGCTTTCTTT. Its translation: CASSPEQVTEAFF.

The rearrangement links TRBV9 to TRBJ2-2, with D hard to call. Germline loops: CDR1 SGDLS, CDR2 YYNGEE. CDR3 size: 12 residues. V dropped 5 bases and J dropped 6 bases, with 8 bases sitting between them. CDR3 bases: TGTGCCAGCAGGGGGATAGCCGGGGAGCTGTTTTTT. Its protein product is CASRGIAGELFF. The full variable domain, completed using reference TRBV9 and TRBJ2-2, is DSGVTQTPKHLITATGQRVTLRCSPRSGDLSVYWYQQSLDQGLQFLIQYYNGEERAKGNILERFSAQQFPDLHSELNLSSLELGDSALYFCASRGIAGELFFGEGSRLTVL.

This chain links TRBV5-1 with TRBJ2-3; D not certain. Germline CDR1 and CDR2: SGHRS and YFSETQ. The CDR3 extends over 15 amino acids. V shed 0 bases and J shed 3 bases, with 11 bases lying between them. As DNA, the CDR3 is TGCGCCAGCAGCTTGGTCCCGGGTAGGACAGATACGCAGTATTTT. Translating gives CASSLVPGRTDTQYF.

The rearrangement links TRBV19 to TRBJ2-7; possibly TRBD2 for D (6 bases). CDR3 length: 13 residues. CDR1 LNHDA and CDR2 SQIVND come from the germline V gene (reference sequence). The V gene lost 4 bases and the J gene lost 2 bases, with 9 bases spanning the gap. CDR3 in DNA: TGTGCCAGTAGTAGGGGGGACCCCTACGAGCAGTACTTC. Its protein is CASSRGDPYEQYF.

The V call is TRBV4-1, the J call TRBJ1-2; D may be TRBD1 (5 bases). The length of the CDR3 is 14 residues. Germline V gene data show CDR1 as MGHRA and CDR2 as YSYEKL. The ends were cut back, 2 bases at V and 4 bases at J, with 11 bases in the middle. CDR3 DNA sequence: TGCGCCAGCAGCCAAAGGACACCGGCCTATGGCTACACCTTC. Protein product: CASSQRTPAYGYTF.

The CDR3 reads CASSLEGEKAFF. DNA for the CDR3: TGTGCCAGCAGCTTGGAAGGGGAGAAAGCTTTCTTT. J is TRBJ1-1 and V is TRBV7-2; a possible D gene is TRBD1 (5 bases). V lost 3 bases to trimming and J lost 9 bases, with 11 bases between them. There are 12 residues in the CDR3. From germline, CDR1 is SGHTA and CDR2 FQGNSA.

The chain couples TRBV7-2 to TRBJ2-7; D possibly corresponds to TRBD2 (6 bases). Per germline, CDR1 SGHTA and CDR2 FQGNSA. The CDR3 has 15 residues. V was shortened by 4 bases and J by 3 bases, with 16 bases between the two germline ends. The DNA of the CDR3 is TGTGCCAGCAGCTCCCACCCCCAGGGAGGCTACGAGCAGTACTTC. It translates to CASSSHPQGGYEQYF.

About this clone itself: One end of the junction is discordant with germline, which a read error may explain. The rearrangement uses TRBV7-7 and TRBJ2-5; tentatively, D is TRBD2 (6 bases). Germline V gene lookup returns CDR1 SSHAT and CDR2 FNYEAQ (reference sequence). The CDR3 runs to 13 residues. CDR3 in DNA: TGTGCTAGCAGCTTCGCGGGGACAGAGACCCAGTACTTC. Its translation: CASSFAGTETQYF.

V usage is TRBV6-5 and J usage is TRBJ2-2; D gene uncertain. The ends were cut back, 0 bases at V and 2 bases at J, with 4 bases in the middle. The CDR3 contains 14 residues. CDR1 and CDR2 (germline): MNHEY, SVGAGI. The CDR3 DNA follows: TGTGCCAGCAGTTACTCGAGAAACACCGGGGAGCTGTTTTTT. Amino acids: CASSYSRNTGELFF.

The chain employs TRBV4-1 and TRBJ2-2; TRBD2 might be the D (5 bases). CDR3 length equals 17 residues. Deletions cut 1 base from V and 1 base from J, with 13 bases between. Germline-derived CDR1 and CDR2 are MGHRA and YSYEKL. The CDR3 DNA reads TGCGCCAGCAGCCAAGCCAACTTCGGGATGAACACCGGGGAGCTGTTTTTT. Translated: CASSQANFGMNTGELFF.

The sample holds a few counts of this clone. The chain carries TRBV14 and TRBJ2-6; 11 bases align to TRBD1. The length of the CDR3 is 19 residues. Germline lookup yields CDR1 SGHDN and CDR2 FVKESK. Trimming removed 4 bases from V and 2 bases from J; junction bases left unmatched: 10. This CDR3 reads CASSPNRGQGAAGANVLTF. CDR3 in DNA: TGTGCCAGCAGCCCCAATAGAGGACAGGGGGCGGCTGGGGCCAACGTCCTGACTTTC.

This sequence joins TRBV5-8 and TRBJ1-1; D may be TRBD1 (5 bases). Trimming shortened V by 4 bases and J by 7 bases, and 11 bases separated the two germline ends. Germline V gene lookup returns CDR1 SGHTS and CDR2 YDEGEE. The CDR3 covers 12 residues. CDR3 bases: TGTGCCAGCAGCCCGGGGGTGTATGAAGCTTTCTTT. Protein: CASSPGVYEAFF.

This chain joins TRBV10-3 and TRBJ1-1; the D is unclear. Between the trimmed V and J ends, which lost 2 bases and 3 bases, there was a span of 7 bases. This CDR3 has 13 amino acids. Germline V lookup: CDR1 ENHRY, CDR2 SYGVKD. CDR3 protein: CAISENSDTEAFF. Here the CDR3 DNA reads TGTGCCATCAGTGAGAACAGCGACACTGAAGCTTTCTTT.

The rearrangement uses TRBV19 and TRBJ1-1, with D possibly TRBD1 on 6 matching bases. CDR3 length: 13 amino acids. Trimming took 5 bases from V and 5 from J, leaving 12 bases between them. The germline gives CDR1 LNHDA, CDR2 SQIVND (reference sequence). CDR3 nucleotides: TGTGCCAGTAGTGTCAACAGGGCGACTGAAGCTTTCTTT. This encodes CASSVNRATEAFF.